This is a list of T cell receptor beta chains from one sample in a study of blood T cell repertoires in COVID-19. The assay was immunoSEQ multiplex PCR, and TCRdb's table has in-frame clones only and misses some. Of approximately 220,000 clones in the sample, roughly 80% were seen once. Sequenced material: peripheral blood. These receptors were collected from a woman in her 40s with active or convalescent COVID-19. CDR3s include the opening cysteine and the closing phenylalanine or tryptophan. The D gene is left open where the match is weak. Clone size appears in some rows only: once, few, many, or a class for an expanded clone.

j_call | v_call | d_call | clone_size | cdr3_length | cdr3_aa
TRBJ1-2 | TRBV12-3/TRBV12-4 | NA | NA | 13 | CASSFGRGYGYTF
TRBJ2-3 | TRBV18 | NA | NA | 13 | CASSPSLTDTQYF
TRBJ2-3 | TRBV6-5 | TRBD2 | NA | 15 | CASRRLAGNTDTQYF
TRBJ2-5 | TRBV19 | NA | many | 15 | CASSPAGRYQETQYF
TRBJ1-1 | TRBV30 | NA | once | 11 | CAWSWGGEAFF
TRBJ2-3 | TRBV6-1 | NA | NA | 15 | CASSEGHQQADTQYF
TRBJ2-7 | TRBV7-2 | TRBD2 | NA | 15 | CASSLVASGGYEQYF
TRBJ1-3 | TRBV7-2 | NA | NA | 16 | CASSLAQIISGNTIYF
TRBJ2-3 | TRBV9 | NA | NA | 15 | CASSVEKGSADTQYF
TRBJ2-2 | TRBV9 | NA | few | 13 | CASSPLNTGELFF
TRBJ1-5 | TRBV2 | TRBD1 | NA | 14 | CASRTGGTNQPQHF
TRBJ1-2 | TRBV28 | TRBD1 | NA | 17 | CASTIWAGTGGNYGYTF
TRBJ1-3 | TRBV9 | NA | NA | 14 | CASSLQGPGNTIYF
TRBJ2-7 | TRBV4-2 | TRBD2 | once | 20 | CASSQDERGYQAGGTYEQYF
TRBJ1-1 | TRBV6-1 | NA | NA | 13 | CASSEVYNTEAFF
TRBJ1-6 | TRBV5-4 | TRBD1 | NA | 15 | CASSLEDRSNSPLHF
TRBJ1-2 | TRBV19 | NA | once | 15 | CASSISRLANYGYTF